Listed here are 11 T cell receptor beta chains from one sample, sequenced in a study of blood T cell repertoires in COVID-19. Profiled with immunoSEQ multiplex PCR; TCRdb holds only in-frame clones, not every one. Of over 70,000 clones listed, around 93% are singletons. The sample was peripheral blood. The receptors shown here come from a human donor with active COVID-19. The donor label of this sample is uncertain.

CDR3 sequence reads: CATADRPSSYEQYF. CDR3 bases: TGTGCCACCGCGGACAGACCCTCCTCCTACGAGCAGTACTTC. The rearrangement links TRBV19 to TRBJ2-7; possibly TRBD1 for D (6 bases). Trimming removed 10 bases from V and 0 bases from J, with 16 bases in between. Germline lookup yields CDR1 LNHDA and CDR2 SQIVND (reference sequence). This CDR3 is built from 14 residues.

V is TRBV6-6 and J is TRBJ2-2, with D tentatively TRBD2 (6 bases). The V end was cut by 11 bases, the J end by 1 base, with 17 bases between. Germline V gene lookup returns CDR1 MNHNY and CDR2 SVGAGI (reference sequence). CDR3 size: 15 residues. The CDR3 loop is CASRTGTVNTGELFF. The CDR3 DNA follows: TGTGCCTCCAGGACCGGGACTGTGAACACCGGGGAGCTGTTTTTT.

The V gene is TRBV9, the J gene TRBJ2-5, with D possibly matching TRBD2 (5 bases). V gave up 0 bases and J gave up 0 bases, with 6 bases separating them. CDR1 SGDLS and CDR2 YYNGEE come from the germline V gene. The CDR3 is 14 amino acids. CDR3 loop: CASSVGGDQETQYF. Written as DNA, the CDR3 is TGTGCCAGCAGCGTAGGGGGAGACCAAGAGACCCAGTACTTC.

J is TRBJ1-5 and V is TRBV20-1; D not resolved. Germline CDR1 DFQATT, CDR2 SNEGSKA (reference sequence). V shed 3 bases and J shed 7 bases, with 13 bases lying between them. The CDR3 covers 13 residues. The CDR3 DNA is TGCAGTGCTAGTTTCGGCCGGGGACAGCCCCAGCATTTT. This gives the protein CSASFGRGQPQHF.

The rearrangement links TRBV5-4 to TRBJ2-3, with D perhaps TRBD2 (6 bases). Trimming removed 4 bases at V and 6 bases at J, with 18 bases between. CDR1 is SGHNT, CDR2 YYREEE, per germline (reference sequence). The CDR3 has 15 amino acids. CDR3 residues: CASSPGLPVQDTQYF. The CDR3 DNA sequence: TGTGCCAGCAGCCCGGGACTTCCCGTTCAGGATACGCAGTATTTT.

The chain employs TRBV5-1 and TRBJ2-3, with 7 bases fitting TRBD1. V shed 1 base, J shed 0 bases, and the junction held 2 bases outside the gene matches. Germline V CDR1 and CDR2: SGHRS, YFSETQ. The CDR3 loop spans 15 amino acids. The CDR3 bases are TGCGCCAGCAGCTTGCAACAGGGGAGCACAGATACGCAGTATTTT. Its translation is CASSLQQGSTDTQYF.

In regard to this clone: Germline is not matched at one junction end, which may reflect a read error. This chain uses TRBV4-2 with TRBJ1-5; D unresolved. Germline CDR1 and CDR2: LGHNA and YNFKEQ. The CDR3 totals 13 residues. The CDR3 nucleotides are TGTGCCAGCAGCCAAGATCTTGTTGGGCCGTGCTATTTT. It translates to CASSQDLVGPCYF.

J is TRBJ1-1 and V is TRBV4-3; D remains unclear. Germline lookup yields CDR1 LGHNA and CDR2 YSLEER. Trimming shortened V by 0 bases and J by 2 bases, and 7 bases separated the two germline ends. CDR3 size: 14 residues. CDR3 residues: CASSQEPGNTEAFF. The CDR3 region has the DNA TGCGCCAGCAGCCAAGAGCCGGGAAACACTGAAGCTTTCTTT.

The chain links TRBV7-2 to TRBJ1-1; TRBD1 aligns across 7 bases. The CDR3 is 14 amino acids. J was trimmed by 3 bases and V by 3 bases; bases with no gene match: 4. From germline, CDR1 is SGHTA and CDR2 FQGNSA. The CDR3 loop is CASSFIRGDTEAFF. CDR3 coding DNA: TGTGCCAGCAGCTTCATCAGGGGGGACACTGAAGCTTTCTTT. Using reference TRBV7-2 and TRBJ1-1 for the parts outside the CDR3, the full variable domain is GAGVSQSPSNKVTEKGKDVELRCDPISGHTALYWYRQSLGQGLEFLIYFQGNSAPDKSGLPSDRFSAERTGGSVSTLTIQRTQQEDSAVYLCASSFIRGDTEAFFGQGTRLTVV.

This chain links TRBV3-1 (or the pseudogene TRBV3-2) with TRBJ2-2; the match to TRBD2 covers 13 bases. The CDR3 sequence is 16 residues long. The trim removed 6 bases at V and 10 bases at J, leaving 11 bases unmatched. The germline V gene encodes CDR1 LGHDT and CDR2 YNNKEL (reference sequence). The CDR3, as DNA: TGTGCCAGCAGTCCCGGACTAGCGGGGGCCCCCGAGGAGCTGTTTTTT. This translates into CASSPGLAGAPEELFF.

This clone was counted a single time. The chain couples TRBV19 to TRBJ2-3; D unresolved. The CDR3 is 13 residues long. The germline gives CDR1 LNHDA, CDR2 SQIVND (reference sequence). The V and J ends lost 5 bases and 4 bases respectively, with 10 bases between them. The CDR3 sequence is CASSDGAPDTQYF. The CDR3 DNA is TGTGCCAGTAGTGATGGAGCCCCAGATACGCAGTATTTT.